This is a list of T cell receptor beta chains from one sample in a study of T cell responses to AZD1222 COVID-19 vaccine. Sequencing used immunoSEQ multiplex PCR; TCRdb keeps in-frame clones, though not all of them. Counted here are about 86,000 clones, around 80% occurring once; the ten biggest clones make up more than 20%. The input for sequencing was peripheral blood, taken on day 0 of AZD1222 vaccination. The receptors here all came from an adult in good health. Each CDR3 is given with its conserved first and last residue. The order of the fields is clone size, J gene, V gene, D gene, CDR3 DNA, CDR3 protein. The D gene is left open where the match is weak. Part of the rows lack a size; the others show once, few, many or a class for expanded clones.

few | TRBJ2-7 | TRBV28 | . | TGTGCCAGCAGTTTATGGGGGCCTCCGGGACGGCAGCACGACTACGAGCAGTACTTC | CASSLWGPPGRQHDYEQYF
. | TRBJ2-7 | TRBV5-4 | . | TGTGCCAGCAGTCCTGAGCCGGCTAGTTTCTCCTACGAGCAGTACTTC | CASSPEPASFSYEQYF
once | TRBJ2-1 | TRBV5-1 | TRBD1 | TGCGCCAGCAGCCTAACCCAGGGGGCAGGAGAACAGTTCTTC | CASSLTQGAGEQFF
. | TRBJ2-7 | TRBV20-1 | . | TGCAGTGCCAGTTTTACCCACTACGAGCAGTACTTC | CSASFTHYEQYF
. | TRBJ2-1 | TRBV2 | TRBD2 | TGTGCCAGCAGTGAAGCCTTGACTGCTTCCCTCTGGCGGGAGGGATTCTACAATGAGCAGTTCTTC | CASSEALTASLWREGFYNEQFF
. | TRBJ2-5 | TRBV5-1 | TRBD2 | TGCGCCAGCAGCCCGGACGGGGGAGGGCGCGCCCAGTACTTC | CASSPDGGGRAQYF
. | TRBJ1-6 | TRBV10-3 | TRBD1 | TGTGCCATCAGGCCACCACAGGGGGAGCACCTCCACTTT | CAIRPPQGEHLHF
. | TRBJ2-1 | TRBV5-1 | . | TGCGCCAGCAATCCGCCAGGCCTTTCCTACAATGAGCAGTTCTTC | CASNPPGLSYNEQFF
. | TRBJ1-5 | TRBV6-5 | . | TGTGCCAGCAGTTCTCTCGACAATCAGCCCCAGCATTTT | CASSSLDNQPQHF
. | TRBJ2-3 | TRBV6-2/TRBV6-3 | TRBD2 | TGTGCCAGCAGTAAAGCGGGAAGCACAGATACGCAGTATTTT | CASSKAGSTDTQYF
. | TRBJ2-2 | TRBV28 | TRBD2 | TGTGCCAGCAGTTCCCCCGCGGTAGCGGGAGTTGGAGCCGGGGAGCTGTTTTTT | CASSSPAVAGVGAGELFF
few | TRBJ2-7 | TRBV2 | . | TGTGCCAGCAGGACTGGACTGGGGGCGTACTACGAGCAGTACTTC | CASRTGLGAYYEQYF
. | TRBJ2-6 | TRBV5-6 | TRBD2 | TGTGCCAGCAGCCCCTGGGGCGGGAGGGCCTCTGGGGCCAACGTCCTGACTTTC | CASSPWGGRASGANVLTF
. | TRBJ2-2 | TRBV9 | . | TGTGCCAGCAGCGTGGGGACACCGAACACCGGGGAGCTGTTTTTT | CASSVGTPNTGELFF
. | TRBJ2-7 | TRBV28 | . | TGTGCCAGCAGTTTTCCCGGCAGTTACGAGCAGTACTTC | CASSFPGSYEQYF
few | TRBJ2-5 | TRBV3-1/TRBV3-2 | . | TGTGCCAGCAGGTCTCTAGCGCAAGAGACCCAGTACTTC | CASRSLAQETQYF
once | TRBJ2-2 | TRBV7-9 | . | TGTGCCAGCAGCTTAGGTGTTAACAGGGCCGGGGAGCTGTTTTTT | CASSLGVNRAGELFF
. | TRBJ1-4 | TRBV18 | TRBD1 | TGTGCCAGCTCAATCGGACAGGGAGGACCCGAAAAACTGTTTTTT | CASSIGQGGPEKLFF
many | TRBJ1-2 | TRBV20-1 | TRBD1 | TGCAGTGCTAGTAAACAGGGGACCGACTACACCTTC | CSASKQGTDYTF
. | TRBJ2-7 | TRBV6-1 | . | TGTGCCAGCAGTGACACGGAGGGCCGGGGGGAGCAGTACTTC | CASSDTEGRGEQYF
. | TRBJ1-6 | TRBV5-1 | . | TGCGCCAGCAGCTTGGTTAGTCGTGATTCACCCCTCCACTTT | CASSLVSRDSPLHF
. | TRBJ2-7 | TRBV1 | . | TGCACCAGCAGCCCACCGAGCTCCTACGAGCAGTACTTC | CTSSPPSSYEQYF
. | TRBJ2-1 | TRBV5-1 | . | TGCGCCAGCAGCTTGTTCGACCCCCACAATGAGCAGTTCTTC | CASSLFDPHNEQFF